This T cell receptor (beta chain) was captured in a study of cytomegalovirus exposure and HLA in healthy donors. Looking at the study overall: The study's early data release held about 80 million unique TCRs from HLA-typed donors.

PCR primers comprised 60 Vbeta and 13 Jbeta primers. Profiled with immunoSEQ multiplex PCR; TCRdb holds only in-frame clones, not every one. The sample lists more than 100,000 clones; roughly 69% were seen once. Healthy bone marrow donors made up the donor group. The study, taken as a whole, reports: Common viral pathogens were later found to be apparently linked to several of the most significant clusters.

In the case of this clone: What it binds is not known.

Germline loops: CDR1 SGHNT, CDR2 YYREEE (reference sequence). V gave up 0 bases and J gave up 5 bases, with 11 bases separating them. This CDR3 contains 14 residues. The sample consisted of PBMCs. The clonotype originates from a middle-aged woman in good health and CMV-seropositive. The chain uses TRBV5-4 and TRBJ2-5; D unresolved. The chain's CDR3 is CASSLVAAGETQYF. CDR3 nucleotides: TGTGCCAGCAGCTTGGTAGCAGCTGGGGAGACCCAGTACTTC. Together with reference TRBV5-4 and TRBJ2-5, the CDR3 gives the full variable domain: ETGVTQSPTHLIKTRGQQVTLRCSSQSGHNTVSWYQQALGQGPQFIFQYYREEENGRGNFPPRFSGLQFPNYSSELNVNALELDDSALYLCASSLVAAGETQYFGPGTRLLVL.